A single sample is the source of the 23 T cell receptor beta chains below, sequenced in a study of T cell changes during pregnancy in multiple sclerosis. Profiled with immunoSEQ multiplex PCR; TCRdb holds only in-frame clones, not every one. Altogether 60,000 to 85,000 clones are present, about 94% being singletons, with the ten largest covering approximately 0.63%. The starting material was peripheral blood, obtained in the third trimester of pregnancy. These receptors were obtained from a female donor with multiple sclerosis, enrolled in a pregnancy study.

In regard to this clone: Mismatch with germline at one junction end may stem from a read error. The rearrangement links TRBV25-1 to TRBJ2-7, with a tentative D call TRBD1 (7 bases). This CDR3 comprises 12 residues. Per germline, CDR1 MGHDK and CDR2 SYGVNS. The CDR3 DNA follows: TGTGCCAGCAGGTGGGCGGGACAGCCCTTATCTTTC. Amino acid sequence: CASRWAGQPLSF.

A single count supports this clone. This chain uses TRBV29-1 with TRBJ2-7, with unresolved D. V shed 4 bases and J shed 6 bases, with 7 bases lying between them. CDR1 SQVTM and CDR2 ANQGSEA come from the germline V gene. CDR3 length: 10 residues. The CDR3 DNA reads TGCAGCGTTGGTTTCCGCGAGCAGTACTTC. Translating it yields CSVGFREQYF.

The CDR3 is CSVRSHPSSTDTQYF. CDR3 sequence (DNA): TGCAGCGTTAGGAGTCATCCTTCAAGCACAGATACGCAGTATTTT. V gene TRBV29-1 combines with J gene TRBJ2-3; unclear D gene. CDR1 and CDR2 from the germline V gene are SQVTM and ANQGSEA. The CDR3 loop spans 15 amino acids. Trimming took 5 bases from V and 0 from J, leaving 15 bases between them.

The chain joins TRBV4-1 to TRBJ2-3; the D gene is possibly TRBD1 (5 bases). Trimming took off 1 base at V and 0 bases at J, with 14 bases between the two ends. The CDR3 has 17 residues. The germline V gene encodes CDR1 MGHRA and CDR2 YSYEKL. The CDR3 here is CASSQVGRQVSTDTQYF. For the CDR3, the DNA is TGCGCCAGCAGCCAAGTGGGGCGGCAGGTTAGCACAGATACGCAGTATTTT.

This rearrangement joins TRBV6-1 to TRBJ2-3, with D possibly TRBD2 on 6 matching bases. Germline V CDR1 and CDR2: MNHNS, SASEGT. V was cut by 7 bases and J by 4 bases, with 12 bases left in between. The CDR3 loop spans 13 amino acids. The CDR3 loop reads CASNLGTSDTQYF. DNA of the CDR3: TGTGCCAGCAACCTAGGGACTTCAGATACGCAGTATTTT.

The chain employs TRBV7-2 and TRBJ2-5; 11 nucleotides agree with TRBD2. Germline-derived CDR1 and CDR2 are SGHTA and FQGNSA. The trim removed 5 bases at V and 2 bases at J, leaving 7 bases unmatched. This CDR3 spans 16 amino acids. CDR3 in amino acids: CASSPGTSGIQETQYF. CDR3 nucleotides: TGTGCCAGCAGCCCCGGGACTAGCGGAATACAAGAGACCCAGTACTTC.

This chain links TRBV15 with TRBJ1-2; tentatively, D is TRBD1 (5 bases). The CDR3 runs to 18 residues. Germline V CDR1 and CDR2: LNHNV, YYDKDF (reference sequence). V was cut by 0 bases and J by 1 base, with 18 bases left in between. The CDR3 DNA reads TGTGCCACCAGCAGAGACATCGGAACAGGCGAGGATAACTATGGCTACACCTTC. Protein: CATSRDIGTGEDNYGYTF.

The chain employs TRBV10-2 and TRBJ2-7; D unclear. This CDR3 contains 14 residues. Per germline, CDR1 WSHSY and CDR2 SAAADI. V was clipped by 7 bases and J by 0 bases, with 13 bases between them. This CDR3 reads CASTSLYSSYEQYF. The CDR3 nucleotides are TGCGCCAGCACCTCTTTATACAGCTCCTACGAGCAGTACTTC.

The V call is TRBV7-9, the J call TRBJ1-1, with D tentatively TRBD1 (5 bases). V was pared by 5 bases and J by 3 bases, with 10 bases between. Germline CDR1 is SEHNR and CDR2 is FQNEAQ (reference sequence). This CDR3 contains 13 residues. CDR3 sequence (DNA): TGTGCCAGCAGCCTCACGGGGGACACTGAAGCTTTCTTT. Residues: CASSLTGDTEAFF.

This CDR3 reads CASSYSNGPLNTEAFF. DNA for the CDR3: TGTGCCAGCAGTTACTCGAATGGGCCCCTGAACACTGAAGCTTTCTTT. This chain links TRBV6-5 with TRBJ1-1; D call uncertain. Trimming stripped 0 bases from V and 0 bases from J, with 11 bases between. This CDR3 comprises 16 residues. Germline V gene data show CDR1 as MNHEY and CDR2 as SVGAGI.

This rearrangement joins TRBV11-3 to TRBJ2-7; D is undetermined. This CDR3 is built from 13 residues. The germline V gene has CDR1 SGHNT and CDR2 YENEEA. V was clipped by 2 bases and J by 6 bases, with 11 bases between them. CDR3 amino acids: CASSLMLLSEQYF. The DNA of the CDR3 is TGTGCCAGCAGCTTAATGCTGCTCAGCGAGCAGTACTTC.

The chain has TRBV2 and TRBJ1-1, with a tentative D call TRBD1 (5 bases). Per the germline V gene, CDR1 is SNHLY and CDR2 is FYNNEI. This CDR3 comprises 17 residues. V was clipped by 6 bases and J by 0 bases, with 20 bases between them. DNA for the CDR3: TGTGCCAGCAGGGGGGGAAGGGCCGCCCCCATGAACACTGAAGCTTTCTTT. Amino acids: CASRGGRAAPMNTEAFF.

The chain is built from TRBV9 and TRBJ2-4; the D is unclear. V lost 0 bases, J lost 8 bases, and 12 bases lay in between. This CDR3 contains 14 residues. CDR1 and CDR2 (germline): SGDLS, YYNGEE. CDR3 in DNA: TGTGCCAGCAGCGTAGGGCTGACTTGGGACATTCAGTACTTC. Translated: CASSVGLTWDIQYF.

The rearrangement links TRBV7-2 to TRBJ1-1; 7 bases agree with TRBD1. With V trimmed by 5 bases and J by 7 bases, 7 bases remained unmatched. Per germline, CDR1 SGHTA and CDR2 FQGNSA. This CDR3 comprises 13 residues. The CDR3 sequence: CASSLGTVGEAFF. CDR3 bases: TGTGCCAGCAGCCTAGGGACAGTTGGTGAAGCTTTCTTT.

The rearrangement joins TRBV7-2 to TRBJ2-5; tentatively, D is TRBD2 (6 bases). The CDR3 runs to 15 residues. In germline, CDR1 is SGHTA, CDR2 FQGNSA. V was trimmed by 2 bases and J by 5 bases, leaving 15 bases between them. CDR3 in amino acids: CASSLSSGAGETQYF. The DNA of the CDR3 is TGTGCCAGCAGCTTAAGTTCCGGGGCGGGGGAGACCCAGTACTTC. The variable domain in full, with the rest retrieved from reference TRBV7-2 and TRBJ2-5, is GAGVSQSPSNKVTEKGKDVELRCDPISGHTALYWYRQSLGQGLEFLIYFQGNSAPDKSGLPSDRFSAERTGGSVSTLTIQRTQQEDSAVYLCASSLSSGAGETQYFGPGTRLLVL.

This chain uses TRBV5-6 with TRBJ1-4; tentatively, D is TRBD1 (5 bases). The germline gives CDR1 SGHDT, CDR2 YYEEEE. This CDR3 region has 13 residues. V dropped 7 bases and J dropped 1 base, with 8 bases sitting between them. CDR3 sequence reads: CASGQGTNEKLFF. DNA of the CDR3: TGTGCCAGCGGCCAGGGAACTAATGAAAAACTGTTTTTT.

The J gene is TRBJ1-2, the V gene TRBV7-9; perhaps TRBD1 as D (6 bases). The CDR3 runs 12 residues. Trimming cost V 3 bases and J 10 bases, with 12 bases left between them. Germline V CDR1 and CDR2: SEHNR, FQNEAQ (reference sequence). CDR3 protein: CASSFNRADYTF. The CDR3 bases are TGTGCCAGCAGCTTCAACAGGGCTGACTACACCTTC.

V usage is TRBV14 and J usage is TRBJ2-4; 15 bases agree with TRBD2. This CDR3 has 16 amino acids. Germline CDR1 reads SGHDN; CDR2 reads FVKESK. V lost 4 bases to trimming and J lost 7 bases; unmatched junction nucleotides: 5. The CDR3 DNA reads as TGTGCCAGCAGCCGGACTAGCGGGGGGGCCTGGAACATTCAGTACTTC. It translates to CASSRTSGGAWNIQYF.

The chain links TRBV21-1 to TRBJ2-4; whether TRBD1, the table's D call, matches the DNA was not checked. TRBV21-1 has pseudogene status. CDR3 length: 14 amino acids. The CDR3 DNA sequence: TGTGCCAGCAGCAAATGTAGGGGGCAGGACATTCAGTACTTC. It specifies CASSKCRGQDIQYF.

The rearrangement joins TRBV7-9 to TRBJ2-7; D perhaps matches TRBD2 (7 bases). The germline CDR1 and CDR2 sequences are SEHNR and FQNEAQ (reference sequence). The V and J ends lost 7 bases and 0 bases respectively, with 10 bases between them. This CDR3 has 13 amino acids. CDR3 DNA sequence: TGTGCCAGCAACGCGGGGGCCTCCTACGAGCAGTACTTC. Protein product: CASNAGASYEQYF.

CDR3 residues: CASSSRIYNEQFF. The CDR3 DNA reads TGTGCCAGTAGTTCGCGGATCTACAATGAGCAGTTCTTC. The chain is built from TRBV19 and TRBJ2-1; no clear D. Trimming left V 5 bases short and J 3 bases short, with 8 bases between. The CDR3 has 13 amino acids. The germline V gene has CDR1 LNHDA and CDR2 SQIVND (reference sequence).

This clone was picked up one time. The CDR3 DNA reads as TGCGCCAGCAGCCAAGTCTTGACCCCGGGACTAGGAGGGCCAGATACGCAGTATTTT. Translating gives CASSQVLTPGLGGPDTQYF. The rearrangement links TRBV4-3 to TRBJ2-3, with 8 bases aligning to TRBD2. CDR3 length: 19 residues. CDR1 LGHNA and CDR2 YSLEER come from the germline V gene. V shed 1 base, J shed 4 bases, and the junction held 16 bases outside the gene matches.

This clone appeared a single time. The chain couples TRBV7-2 to TRBJ2-7, with 11 bases that match TRBD2. Trimming cost V 4 bases and J 3 bases; bases outside gene matches: 5. CDR1 and CDR2 from the germline V gene are SGHTA and FQGNSA. The length of the CDR3 is 15 residues. Here the CDR3 DNA reads TGTGCCAGCAGCTACTCTAGCGGGGGGCTCTACGAGCAGTACTTC. The encoded protein is CASSYSSGGLYEQYF.